These 27 T cell receptor beta chains share one sample of origin, sequenced in a study of beta chain features in type 1 diabetes. cDNA synthesis used the whole RNA isolate, giving expressed TCRB sequences. Clones were read by immunoSEQ multiplex PCR, and TCRdb kept only the in-frame ones, dropping some. In the table there are 810,000 or so clones, 15% to 20% of which are singletons. Source material: naive CD4+ T cells from blood. These receptors originate from a woman aged 18-29 years in good health.

This clone was seen a few times. The V gene is TRBV4-1, the J gene TRBJ2-3; maybe TRBD1 (6 bases). V lost 2 bases and J lost 3, with 12 bases in between. CDR1 and CDR2 (germline): MGHRA, YSYEKL. This CDR3 contains 15 residues. The CDR3 reads CASSQTGFGTDTQYF. Written as DNA, the CDR3 is TGCGCCAGCAGCCAAACAGGGTTCGGAACAGATACGCAGTATTTT.

The chain carries TRBV28 and TRBJ2-3; no clear D. Germline assignment: CDR1 MDHEN and CDR2 SYDVKM. This CDR3 is built from 14 residues. Deletions cut 3 bases from V and 6 bases from J, with 13 bases between. The CDR3: CASSFASERDTQYF. CDR3 in DNA: TGTGCCAGCAGTTTCGCCAGCGAACGGGATACGCAGTATTTT.

A note on this clone: At one of its ends the junction is not consistent with the germline gene, which may arise from a read error. The chain joins TRBV7-2 to TRBJ2-3; 9 bases are shared with TRBD1. The CDR3 is made up of 14 amino acids. CDR1 SGHTA and CDR2 FQGNSA come from the germline V gene. The CDR3 loop is CASSPGTGPIGFGF. CDR3 sequence (DNA): TGTGCCAGCAGCCCCGGGACAGGGCCTATCGGGTTCGGATTT. The whole variable domain, filled in from reference TRBV7-2 and TRBJ2-3, reads GAGVSQSPSNKVTEKGKDVELRCDPISGHTALYWYRQSLGQGLEFLIYFQGNSAPDKSGLPSDRFSAERTGGSVSTLTIQRTQQEDSAVYLCASSPGTGPIGFGFGPGTRLTVL.

This clone was seen a few times. The V call is TRBV7-2, the J call TRBJ2-1, with TRBD1 matching 9 bases. With V trimmed by 5 bases and J by 4 bases, 6 bases remained unmatched. CDR3 length: 15 amino acids. Germline V lookup: CDR1 SGHTA, CDR2 FQGNSA. Written as DNA, the CDR3 is TGTGCCAGCAGCCTGGGGACAGGGAAGTACAATGAGCAGTTCTTC. This gives the protein CASSLGTGKYNEQFF.

This clone was detected a few times. The genes are TRBV11-2 and TRBJ2-1; TRBD2 agrees at 8 bases. The V gene's germline CDR1 is SGHAT and CDR2 FQNNGV. The CDR3 spans 13 residues. V dropped 1 base and J dropped 12; count of bases not matched to a gene: 5. CDR3 in amino acids: CASSLGLAGWQFF. The CDR3 coding sequence is TGTGCCAGCAGCTTAGGTCTAGCGGGTTGGCAGTTCTTC.

V gene TRBV7-3 combines with J gene TRBJ2-1; 10 bases fit TRBD2. The CDR3 has 16 residues. V lost 3 bases and J lost 8; bases outside the gene matches: 10. Germline values: CDR1 SGHTA, CDR2 FQGTGA. CDR3 bases: TGTGCCAGCAGCTTCGGTTCGCTAGCGGGAGCCGATGAGCAGTTCTTC. Its protein is CASSFGSLAGADEQFF. Drawing the rest from reference TRBV7-3 and TRBJ2-1, the complete variable domain is GAGVSQTPSNKVTEKGKYVELRCDPISGHTALYWYRQSLGQGPEFLIYFQGTGAADDSGLPNDRFFAVRPEGSVSTLKIQRTERGDSAVYLCASSFGSLAGADEQFFGPGTRLTVL.

The sample holds a few counts of this clone. J is TRBJ2-5 and V is TRBV9; no clear D gene. Trimming took off 0 bases at V and 5 bases at J, with 8 bases between the two ends. CDR3 length: 13 residues. Germline values: CDR1 SGDLS, CDR2 YYNGEE. The CDR3 region has the DNA TGTGCCAGCAGCGTAGTGTTCGGGGAGACCCAGTACTTC. Residues: CASSVVFGETQYF.

This clone was picked up a small number of times. The rearrangement uses TRBV7-9 and TRBJ1-2, with no clear D. V lost 3 bases, J lost 8 bases, and 10 bases lay in between. The CDR3 has 12 residues. Germline V gives CDR1 SEHNR, CDR2 FQNEAQ (reference sequence). The CDR3 loop reads CASSLGSGGYTF. CDR3 bases: TGTGCCAGCAGCTTGGGGTCTGGGGGCTACACCTTC.

This chain joins TRBV6-5 and TRBJ2-3; weak D call: TRBD2 (5 bases). With 0 bases removed from V and 8 bases from J, the gap between germline ends came to 15 bases. The germline V gene has CDR1 MNHEY and CDR2 SVGAGI. The CDR3 is made up of 15 amino acids. This CDR3 reads CASSYSGSKRVTQYF. The DNA of the CDR3 is TGTGCCAGCAGTTACTCGGGAAGTAAGAGGGTTACGCAGTATTTT.

A few counts support this clone. The chain employs TRBV10-3 and TRBJ2-3; no firm D call. The germline V gene encodes CDR1 ENHRY and CDR2 SYGVKD. The ends were cut back, 7 bases at V and 0 bases at J, with 5 bases in the middle. The CDR3 spans 12 residues. The CDR3 sequence is CAIKGSTDTQYF. For the CDR3, the DNA is TGTGCCATCAAGGGTAGCACAGATACGCAGTATTTT.

The V and J genes are TRBV27 and TRBJ2-2, with a possible D match to TRBD2 (5 bases). This CDR3 contains 15 residues. CDR1 is MNHEY, CDR2 SMNVEV, per germline (reference sequence). V was cut by 5 bases and J by 6 bases, with 16 bases left in between. The CDR3 DNA is TGTGCCAGCAGTCCCCCGCCGGGGTTTGCCGGGGAGCTGTTTTTT. It specifies CASSPPPGFAGELFF.

J is TRBJ1-5 and V is TRBV7-2, with D possibly TRBD1 on 5 matching bases. Germline V gene lookup returns CDR1 SGHTA and CDR2 FQGNSA. V lost 1 base and J lost 8, with 12 bases in between. The CDR3 sequence is 14 residues long. The CDR3: CASSLDRSLEPQHF. Written as DNA, the CDR3 is TGTGCCAGCAGCTTAGACAGGAGCCTGGAGCCCCAGCATTTT.

This clone came up once. This rearrangement joins TRBV7-2 to TRBJ1-2, with unresolved D. V gave up 4 bases and J gave up 10 bases, with 10 bases separating them. This CDR3 is built from 11 residues. The V gene's germline CDR1 is SGHTA and CDR2 FQGNSA. The CDR3 DNA is TGTGCCAGCAGCTCCGCAGCAGTCTACACCTTC. It specifies CASSSAAVYTF.

This clone was detected only a few times. CDR3 amino acids: CASSSGLVPNEQFF. CDR3 DNA sequence: TGCGCCAGCAGCTCCGGACTAGTCCCCAATGAGCAGTTCTTC. This chain joins TRBV5-1 and TRBJ2-1; 7 bases line up with TRBD2. Germline V gene lookup returns CDR1 SGHRS and CDR2 YFSETQ. The CDR3 spans 14 residues. After removal of 3 bases from V and 6 bases from J, the junction contained 6 bases not matched to a gene.

V is TRBV5-1 and J is TRBJ2-5, with no clear D. Trimming pared 5 bases from V and 3 bases from J, leaving 14 bases between. Germline loops: CDR1 SGHRS, CDR2 YFSETQ. The CDR3 length is 14 residues. The CDR3 loop is CASRPRLEKETQYF. The DNA for the CDR3 is TGCGCCAGCAGACCCCGCCTAGAGAAAGAGACCCAGTACTTC.

This clone has only a few counts. The rearrangement links TRBV7-9 to TRBJ2-7, with 9 bases lining up with TRBD2. Germline V gene sequence: CDR1 SEHNR, CDR2 FQNEAQ (reference sequence). The CDR3 is 14 amino acids. J lost 5 bases, V lost 4 bases, and 6 bases had no gene match. The chain's CDR3 is CASSSGGRANEQYF. In nucleotides, the CDR3 is TGTGCCAGCAGCTCCGGCGGGAGGGCCAACGAGCAGTACTTC.

The genes are TRBV4-2 and TRBJ2-7, with TRBD2 matching 9 bases. Germline lookup yields CDR1 LGHNA and CDR2 YNFKEQ. The CDR3 totals 14 residues. V was clipped by 5 bases and J by 5 bases; unmatched bases: 7. The CDR3 loop is CASSSAGGSDEQYF. The CDR3 DNA is TGTGCCAGCAGCTCAGCGGGAGGTTCTGACGAGCAGTACTTC.

V gene TRBV15 combines with J gene TRBJ1-1; TRBD1 might be the D (6 bases). This CDR3 spans 14 amino acids. The germline V gene encodes CDR1 LNHNV and CDR2 YYDKDF (reference sequence). Trimming removed 8 bases from V and 3 bases from J, with 16 bases in between. The CDR3 DNA follows: TGTGCCACCTCATCCCGGGGGCAGGACACTGAAGCTTTCTTT. Protein sequence: CATSSRGQDTEAFF.

This sequence joins TRBV6-6 and TRBJ2-7; no clear D. The V end lost 6 bases, the J end lost 0 bases, and 15 bases lay between the germline ends. CDR3 size: 15 residues. Germline CDR1 is MNHNY and CDR2 is SVGAGI (reference sequence). CDR3 sequence (DNA): TGTGCCAGCAGGGCCGACGCACTGCGCTCCTACGAGCAGTACTTC. Its translation is CASRADALRSYEQYF.

This clone was seen only a few times. The rearrangement uses TRBV7-2 and TRBJ1-4, with D perhaps TRBD1 (5 bases). Trimming removed 2 bases from V and 4 bases from J, with 11 bases in between. CDR1 and CDR2 (germline): SGHTA, FQGNSA. The CDR3 contains 15 residues. The DNA for the CDR3 is TGTGCCAGCAGCTTAACCTCTGGGGGTAATGAAAAACTGTTTTTT. This encodes CASSLTSGGNEKLFF.

This chain links TRBV7-2 with TRBJ2-7; 9 bases match TRBD2. J lost 4 bases, V lost 0 bases, and 4 bases had no gene match. The germline V gene has CDR1 SGHTA and CDR2 FQGNSA. The CDR3 extends over 15 amino acids. The CDR3 spells CASSLASGSGYEQYF. DNA for the CDR3: TGTGCCAGCAGCTTAGCTAGCGGGAGTGGTTACGAGCAGTACTTC.

This clone appeared a few times. V and J are TRBV4-2 and TRBJ2-1; possible D gene TRBD2, 5 bases. Germline CDR1 and CDR2: LGHNA and YNFKEQ. V gave up 1 base and J gave up 6 bases, with 10 bases separating them. CDR3 length equals 14 residues. CDR3 sequence reads: CASSQVGDTNEQFF. The CDR3 DNA sequence: TGTGCCAGCAGCCAAGTGGGAGACACCAATGAGCAGTTCTTC.

The chain employs TRBV5-1 and TRBJ2-2; the D call may be TRBD1 or TRBD2 (6 bases each). CDR3 length: 15 residues. Trimming cost V 5 bases and J 2 bases, with 13 bases left between them. Germline values: CDR1 SGHRS, CDR2 YFSETQ. CDR3 in amino acids: CASSPEGGNTGELFF. The CDR3 DNA reads TGCGCCAGCAGTCCGGAGGGGGGCAACACCGGGGAGCTGTTTTTT.

This clone has just a few counts. The rearrangement links TRBV19 to TRBJ2-1, with D unresolved. The V end was cut by 4 bases, the J end by 7 bases, with 5 bases between. CDR1 LNHDA and CDR2 SQIVND come from the germline V gene (reference sequence). This CDR3 is built from 11 residues. CDR3 amino acids: CASSTSNEQFF. CDR3 DNA sequence: TGTGCCAGTAGTACCTCGAATGAGCAGTTCTTC.

This clone was observed a few times. In DNA form, the CDR3 reads TGTGCCAGCAGCCTAGTGAGGAATAGCGGGAGCAATGAGCAGTTCTTC. Translating gives CASSLVRNSGSNEQFF. The V call is TRBV7-2, the J call TRBJ2-1; 9 bases map to TRBD2. The CDR3 is 16 amino acids. In germline, CDR1 is SGHTA, CDR2 FQGNSA. V lost 5 bases, J lost 6 bases, and 11 bases stayed unmatched.

The V gene is TRBV13, the J gene TRBJ2-2, with 9 bases matching TRBD2. CDR1 PRHDT and CDR2 FYEKMQ come from the germline V gene (reference sequence). J was trimmed by 1 base and V by 4 bases; bases with no gene match: 4. The CDR3 is 16 residues long. The CDR3 loop reads CASSSRLAENTGELFF. The CDR3 nucleotides read TGTGCCAGCAGCTCGCGACTAGCGGAGAACACCGGGGAGCTGTTTTTT.

This clone showed up just a few times. CDR3 sequence (DNA): TGTGCCAGCAGCTTAGGATTCCCCTACGAGCAGTACTTC. This codes for CASSLGFPYEQYF. This chain links TRBV7-2 with TRBJ2-7; no reliable D call. Trimming took off 1 base at V and 2 bases at J, with 6 bases between the two ends. The CDR3 is made up of 13 amino acids. Germline CDR1 SGHTA, CDR2 FQGNSA.